Each of the 16 T cell receptor beta chains below was sequenced from the same sample in a study of regulatory T cells in long-lasting Graves disease. Time point reported: persistent/refractory GD, antithyroid drugs over 5 years with positive TRAb. PBMC-extracted RNA yielded the TCR library. To make TCR beta libraries, researchers used iRepertoire HTBI primers and Arm-PCR of CDR3 regions. One entry per CDR3 protein, called by TCRdb with MiXCR from the multiplex PCR reads. The data hold 400,000 to 500,000 distinct CDR3 sequences, with more than 20% observed a single time. The sequencing used peripheral blood mononuclear cells (PBMCs), collected when the disease was refractory, from a patient treated with antithyroid drugs. The receptor set was obtained from a female donor with Graves disease.

This clonotype was recorded at least ten times. This chain joins TRBV28 and TRBJ2-7, with 7 bases that match TRBD1. Germline CDR1 is MDHEN and CDR2 is SYDVKM. The CDR3 runs to 14 residues. With 4 bases clipped from V and 2 bases from J, the junction kept 5 bases outside the gene matches. CDR3 protein: CASSSSGTAYEQYF. Written as DNA, the CDR3 is TGTGCCAGCAGTTCGTCGGGGACAGCCTACGAGCAGTACTTC.

This clonotype was picked up many times. The chain combines TRBV6-1 with TRBJ1-5; D gene unclear. CDR1 is MNHNS and CDR2 is SASEGT in the germline V gene. CDR3 length: 13 residues. V was trimmed by 4 bases and J by 6 bases, leaving 10 bases between them. The CDR3 loop is CASSVVRGQPQHF. CDR3 DNA: TGTGCCAGCAGTGTCGTAAGAGGTCAGCCCCAGCATTTT.

Note on this clonotype: Because the CDR3 is missing its conserved closing phenylalanine or tryptophan, this is likely a read error. V usage is TRBV27 and J usage is TRBJ1-6; the D is unclear. V was shortened by 5 bases and J by 9 bases, with 17 bases between the two germline ends. The germline V gene encodes CDR1 MNHEY and CDR2 SMNVEV (reference sequence). This CDR3 is 15 amino acids long. The CDR3 DNA is TGTGCCAGCAGTCCCAAGGGAGGCGGGATTTCACCCCTCCACTCT. Its translation is CASSPKGGGISPLHS.

This clonotype was seen ten or more times. V is TRBV5-1 and J is TRBJ2-7, with D perhaps assigned TRBD1 or TRBD2 (5 bases each). The CDR3 spans 15 residues. The V gene lost 0 bases and the J gene lost 5 bases, with 15 bases spanning the gap. Germline CDR1 is SGHRS and CDR2 is YFSETQ. CDR3 protein: CASSLAGTVTHEQYF. CDR3 DNA sequence: TGCGCCAGCAGCTTGGCTGGGACGGTAACGCACGAGCAGTACTTC.

The sample holds many counts of this clonotype. The chain couples TRBV6-1 to TRBJ1-1; 7 nucleotides match TRBD1. Germline CDR1 MNHNS, CDR2 SASEGT. The CDR3 runs 13 residues. After removal of 7 bases from V and 0 bases from J, the junction contained 2 bases not matched to a gene. The CDR3 reads CASNDRVNTEAFF. As DNA, the CDR3 is TGTGCCAGCAATGACAGGGTGAACACTGAAGCTTTCTTT.

This clonotype has a count of ten or more. The rearrangement uses TRBV6-2 or TRBV6-3 and TRBJ2-7; possible D gene TRBD2, 5 bases. The V end was cut by 0 bases, the J end by 7 bases, with 13 bases between. Per the germline V gene, CDR1 is MNHEY and CDR2 is SVGEGT. The CDR3 spans 14 residues. This CDR3 reads CASSYSPGGGEQYF. In DNA, the CDR3 is TGTGCCAGCAGTTACTCCCCAGGAGGCGGGGAGCAGTACTTC.

In its sample, this clonotype was seen many times. The rearrangement uses TRBV27 and TRBJ2-7; 13 bases match TRBD2. V was clipped by 8 bases and J by 4 bases; unmatched bases: 11. This CDR3 is built from 16 residues. The germline V gene has CDR1 MNHEY and CDR2 SMNVEV (reference sequence). The CDR3 nucleotides are TGTGCCAGCTCCGTACTAGCGGGAGGGCCGAGATACGAGCAGTACTTC. Amino acids: CASSVLAGGPRYEQYF.

This clonotype was seen only a few times. V and J are TRBV29-1 and TRBJ2-6, with no clear D. There are 12 residues in the CDR3. V was clipped by 7 bases and J by 4 bases, with 8 bases between them. Germline CDR1 and CDR2: SQVTM and ANQGSEA. The CDR3 coding sequence is TGCAGCGCCGATCAAGGGGCCAACGTCCTGACTTTC. The encoded protein is CSADQGANVLTF.

This clonotype came up many times. The chain uses TRBV10-1 and TRBJ1-1; TRBD1 might be the D (5 bases). Trimming left V 4 bases short and J 1 base short, with 7 bases between. The V gene's germline CDR1 is WNHNN and CDR2 SYGVQD (reference sequence). The CDR3 covers 13 residues. CDR3 protein: CASSAGPNTEAFF. DNA for the CDR3: TGCGCCAGCAGTGCGGGACCGAACACTGAAGCTTTCTTT.

This clonotype was counted between two and nine times. The V gene is TRBV19, the J gene TRBJ1-2; TRBD1 is a possible D gene (6 bases). The V and J ends lost 5 bases and 3 bases respectively, with 13 bases between them. Germline V gene data show CDR1 as LNHDA and CDR2 as SQIVND (reference sequence). This CDR3 comprises 14 residues. The CDR3 is CASSANRAHYGYTF. Here the CDR3 DNA reads TGTGCCAGTAGTGCTAACAGGGCGCACTATGGCTACACCTTC.

The rearrangement joins TRBV9 to TRBJ1-5; 9 bases are a match to TRBD1. The junction had 18 bases not matched to a gene; V was cut back by 4 bases and J by 4 bases. The CDR3 has 19 residues. CDR1 and CDR2 (germline): SGDLS, YYNGEE. The CDR3 reads CASSWTVGGVGTGNQPQHF. The CDR3 DNA reads as TGTGCCAGCAGCTGGACTGTGGGCGGGGTGGGGACAGGGAATCAGCCCCAGCATTTT.

This clonotype has just a few counts. This chain connects TRBV20-1 to TRBJ2-7; 13 nucleotides match TRBD2. The V gene end was trimmed by 2 bases and the J gene end by 7 bases; junction bases not matched to a gene: 8. The CDR3 covers 15 residues. Germline V gene lookup returns CDR1 DFQATT and CDR2 SNEGSKA (reference sequence). As DNA, the CDR3 is TGCAGTGCTAGAACTAGCGGGAGGGCTCTGGGTGAGCAGTACTTC. Protein product: CSARTSGRALGEQYF.

Worth noting for this clonotype: A much more abundant neighbour one base away suggests this may be a read error. The chain carries TRBV30 and TRBJ1-2, with no clear D. The germline V gene has CDR1 GTSNPN and CDR2 SVGIG (reference sequence). This CDR3 has 15 amino acids. The V gene lost 4 bases and the J gene lost 4 bases, with 19 bases spanning the gap. The CDR3 protein is CAWTPRSGTGYGYTF. CDR3 DNA sequence: TGTGCCTGGACCCCCCGTTCGGGCACTGGCTATGGCTACACCTTC.

In this sample, this clonotype turned up a few times. V is TRBV9 and J is TRBJ2-6, with 7 bases lining up with TRBD2. V lost 4 bases and J lost 1; bases outside the gene matches: 8. CDR3 length equals 17 residues. Germline assignment: CDR1 SGDLS and CDR2 YYNGEE. The DNA for the CDR3 is TGTGCCAGCAGCCCACCTGGGGGGGGGTCTGGGGCCAACGTCCTGACTTTC. The encoded protein is CASSPPGGGSGANVLTF.

This clonotype has just a few counts. The chain uses TRBV7-2 and TRBJ1-3; 10 bases agree with TRBD1. V lost 2 bases, J lost 0 bases, and 10 bases stayed unmatched. CDR1 and CDR2 (germline): SGHTA, FQGNSA. The CDR3 extends over 19 amino acids. CDR3 sequence reads: CASSLMMDRGFRSGNTIYF. The CDR3 DNA sequence: TGTGCCAGCAGCTTAATGATGGACAGGGGGTTCCGCTCTGGAAACACCATATATTTT.

In this sample, this clonotype turned up a few times. This sequence joins TRBV30 and TRBJ1-1; no definite D call. CDR3 length equals 14 residues. CDR1 is GTSNPN and CDR2 is SVGIG in the germline V gene (reference sequence). V lost 4 bases, J lost 7 bases, and 19 bases lay in between. The DNA of the CDR3 is TGTGCCTGGAAGAGTGAGGGCCGGCGGAGTGAAGCTTTCTTT. Amino acids: CAWKSEGRRSEAFF.